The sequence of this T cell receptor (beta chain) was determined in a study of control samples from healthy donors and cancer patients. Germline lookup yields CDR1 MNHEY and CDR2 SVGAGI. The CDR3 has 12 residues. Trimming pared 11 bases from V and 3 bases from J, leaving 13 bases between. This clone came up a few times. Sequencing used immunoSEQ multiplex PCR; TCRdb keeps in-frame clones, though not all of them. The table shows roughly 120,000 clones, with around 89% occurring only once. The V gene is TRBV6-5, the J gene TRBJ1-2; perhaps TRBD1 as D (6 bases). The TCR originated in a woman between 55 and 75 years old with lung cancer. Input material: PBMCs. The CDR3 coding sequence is TGTGCCGAGGGGGGAGGAGACTATGGCTACACCTTC. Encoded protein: CAEGGGDYGYTF.